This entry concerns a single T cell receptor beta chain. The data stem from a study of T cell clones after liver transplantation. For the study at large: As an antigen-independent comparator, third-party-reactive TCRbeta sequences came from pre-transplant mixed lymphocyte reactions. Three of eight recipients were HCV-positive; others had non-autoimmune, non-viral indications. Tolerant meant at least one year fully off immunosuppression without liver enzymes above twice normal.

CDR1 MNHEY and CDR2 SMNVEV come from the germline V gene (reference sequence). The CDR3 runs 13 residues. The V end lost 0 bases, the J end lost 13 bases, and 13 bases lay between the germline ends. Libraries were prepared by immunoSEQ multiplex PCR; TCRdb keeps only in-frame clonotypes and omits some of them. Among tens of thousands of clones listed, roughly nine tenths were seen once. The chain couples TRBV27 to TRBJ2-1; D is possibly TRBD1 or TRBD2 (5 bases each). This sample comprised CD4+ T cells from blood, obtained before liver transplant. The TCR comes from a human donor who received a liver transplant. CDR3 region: CASSLSMGPEQFF. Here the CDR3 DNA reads TGTGCCAGCAGTTTATCCATGGGACCAGAACAGTTCTTC.